Sequencing of this T cell receptor beta chain was carried out in a study of shared clonotypes between healthy human individuals. Findings and caveats of the study: Represented diversity, genetic and exposure-history alike, was limited by few donors.

Deep-level assay runs were performed. Produced via immunoSEQ multiplex PCR; TCRdb's table is partial and in-frame only. This repertoire shows around 2.1 million clones, more than 90% found once; its top ten account for over 0.1%. Germline-derived CDR1 and CDR2 are GTSNPN and SVGIG (reference sequence). The germline V and J ends were trimmed by 2 bases and 7 bases, with 11 bases remaining between them. The CDR3 runs to 12 residues. Healthy HIV-negative adults with no recent acute infections or vaccinations were recruited as donors. In the case of this clone: The antigen remains unidentified.

The TCR sequence derives from a man aged 18-30 years in good health. The specimen was naive CD4+ T cells sorted from blood. Described subset: CD45RA+ positively selected. This rearrangement joins TRBV30 to TRBJ1-1, with a tentative D call TRBD1 (5 bases). The CDR3 DNA reads as TGTGCCTGGAGTCCGCAGGGATTTGAAGCTTTCTTT. This codes for CAWSPQGFEAFF.